This T cell receptor beta chain was retrieved from a study of low-dose radiotherapy and immunotherapy resistance in tumors. For the study at large: Cohort 1 was given 0.5 Gy fractions every 2 weeks, 6.5 Gy in total.

Per germline, CDR1 MGHRA and CDR2 YSYEKL. This CDR3 has 16 amino acids. A note on this clonotype: A much bigger clone sits one base away, suggesting this may be a read error.

Time point specified: before trial treatment. Donors, who were enrolled in a single-arm phase I dose-escalation trial, received nivolumab, ipilimumab, aspirin, low-dose cyclophosphamide and low-dose radiotherapy. Using a constant-region primer together with a V-primer adapter, TCRs were subjected to around 20 PCR cycles of amplification. TCRdb redid the calling of the reads with MiXCR, one entry per CDR3 protein. This table holds about 50,000 distinct CDR3 sequences, about 11% found once. The clonotype comes from a female donor with ovarian cancer. Sequencing was performed on PBMCs, taken before treatment. The chain combines TRBV4-1 with TRBJ2-3; possibly TRBD1 or TRBD2 for D (6 bases each). The CDR3 loop is CASSQVSLGGTDTHYF. DNA of the CDR3: TGCGCCAGCAGCCAAGTATCCCTGGGGGGCACAGATACGCATTATTTT.